Below are 13 T cell receptor beta chains sequenced from a single sample in a study of tissue T cells after allogeneic stem cell transplantation (dated by TCRdb to between 2022 and 2023). The library came from the immunoSEQ multiplex PCR assay. TCRdb stores this immuneACCESS table with in-frame sequences only. Part of the clones is absent; in the studies checked, under half of the shortfall reflects unresolved V genes, and no reason is known for the rest. Within this sample are fewer than 2,000 clones, with approximately 68% of them counted one time only. Less than 25% of the sample comes from the top ten. The time point label here, explained by the study, means: human tissue collected at research (rapid) autopsy. The material was tissue from the stomach, obtained at autopsy. These TCRs come from an older female donor with lung cancer.

This clone was counted once. The chain joins TRBV3-1 (or the pseudogene TRBV3-2) to TRBJ1-1; D gene ambiguous. The CDR3 consists of 14 residues. Germline V gene lookup returns CDR1 LGHDT and CDR2 YNNKEL (reference sequence). The V end lost 1 base, the J end lost 6 bases, and 12 bases lay between the germline ends. The CDR3 coding sequence is TGTGCCAGCAGCCAAGGCCTAACCAACTCTGAAGCTTTCTTT. Its translation is CASSQGLTNSEAFF.

The chain recombines TRBV7-2 with TRBJ2-5; D gene unclear. The CDR3 spans 14 residues. V lost 5 bases, J lost 5 bases, and 15 bases lay in between. Germline lookup yields CDR1 SGHTA and CDR2 FQGNSA. CDR3 DNA sequence: TGTGCCAGCAGCCCTCCTAGTCCGGAGGAGACCCAGTACTTC. As protein: CASSPPSPEETQYF.

This clone was observed a handful of times. The chain has TRBV9 and TRBJ2-2, with TRBD1 matching over 8 bases. Germline V gives CDR1 SGDLS, CDR2 YYNGEE. V was clipped by 1 base and J by 6 bases; unmatched bases: 2. CDR3 length equals 14 residues. Here the CDR3 DNA reads TGTGCCAGCAGCGTACAGGGGGCCTCCGGGGAGCTGTTTTTT. Translation: CASSVQGASGELFF.

This clone came up a few times. The V call is TRBV25-1, the J call TRBJ2-3; a possible D gene is TRBD2 (5 bases). V was clipped by 0 bases and J by 10 bases, with 11 bases between them. Germline CDR1 MGHDK, CDR2 SYGVNS. This CDR3 comprises 13 residues. DNA for the CDR3: TGTGCCAGCAGTGAATATGTGGGGAGTGCGCAGTATTTT. Amino acids: CASSEYVGSAQYF.

The chain recombines TRBV12-5 with TRBJ1-1, with D possibly being TRBD1 (5 bases). CDR1 LGHNT and CDR2 FRNRAP come from the germline V gene. The V end was cut by 5 bases, the J end by 6 bases, with 13 bases between. CDR3 length: 13 residues. The CDR3 here is CASGHFPGPEAFF. The CDR3, as DNA: TGTGCTAGTGGTCATTTCCCGGGACCTGAAGCTTTCTTT.

The chain recombines TRBV5-1 with TRBJ2-4; 16 nucleotides line up with TRBD2. J was trimmed by 1 base and V by 4 bases; bases with no gene match: 8. The CDR3 runs 19 residues. Germline V gene sequence: CDR1 SGHRS, CDR2 YFSETQ. DNA for the CDR3: TGCGCCAGCAGCGCCAACCCGGGACTAGCGGGAGGGGCCAAAAACATTCAGTACTTC. It is translated as CASSANPGLAGGAKNIQYF.

The genes are TRBV10-1 and TRBJ2-7, with TRBD2 matching over 9 bases. The germline gives CDR1 WNHNN, CDR2 SYGVQD (reference sequence). The junction had 3 bases not matched to a gene; V was cut back by 4 bases and J by 2 bases. This CDR3 region has 14 residues. The CDR3 sequence is CASSASGNPYEQYF. In DNA form, the CDR3 reads TGCGCCAGCAGTGCTAGCGGGAACCCCTACGAGCAGTACTTC.

The rearrangement uses TRBV7-3 and TRBJ1-1, with TRBD1 matching 7 bases. Trimming removed 0 bases from V and 3 bases from J; junction bases left unmatched: 7. Germline lookup yields CDR1 SGHTA and CDR2 FQGTGA. The CDR3 extends over 16 amino acids. The CDR3 sequence is CASSLTVDRPHTEAFF. For the CDR3, the DNA is TGTGCCAGCAGCTTAACGGTGGACAGGCCTCACACTGAAGCTTTCTTT. The full variable domain, with the rest looked up from reference TRBV7-3 and TRBJ1-1, is GAGVSQTPSNKVTEKGKYVELRCDPISGHTALYWYRQSLGQGPEFLIYFQGTGAADDSGLPNDRFFAVRPEGSVSTLKIQRTERGDSAVYLCASSLTVDRPHTEAFFGQGTRLTVV.

The V call is TRBV5-6, the J call TRBJ2-5; D is perhaps TRBD2 (6 bases). Trimming took 4 bases from V and 0 from J, leaving 16 bases between them. This CDR3 spans 16 amino acids. In germline, CDR1 is SGHDT, CDR2 YYEEEE. CDR3 nucleotides: TGTGCCAGCAGCGGCCGAGAGGAGGGGTACCAAGAGACCCAGTACTTC. Translated: CASSGREEGYQETQYF.

The rearrangement uses TRBV29-1 and TRBJ1-2; no clear D. Trimming left V 7 bases short and J 14 bases short, with 20 bases between. The CDR3 has 11 amino acids. Germline V gene sequence: CDR1 SQVTM, CDR2 ANQGSEA. Here the CDR3 reads CSAADGFQATF. CDR3 nucleotide sequence: TGCAGCGCCGCAGACGGGTTCCAGGCGACCTTC.

The chain links TRBV27 to TRBJ1-5; D gene uncertain. CDR3 length equals 14 residues. CDR1 is MNHEY, CDR2 SMNVEV, per germline (reference sequence). The V end was cut by 6 bases, the J end by 0 bases, with 9 bases between. CDR3 nucleotide sequence: TGTGCCAGCAGACCCCAATATAGCAATCAGCCCCAGCATTTT. As protein: CASRPQYSNQPQHF.

The table lists this clone with a few counts. The chain recombines TRBV2 with TRBJ1-3, with TRBD1 matching 7 bases. Germline CDR1 is SNHLY and CDR2 is FYNNEI. J was trimmed by 0 bases and V by 8 bases; bases with no gene match: 13. This CDR3 has 17 amino acids. In DNA, the CDR3 is TGTGCCAGCCGAGGCATATTACAGGGGCGCTCTGGAAACACCATATATTTT. Amino acid sequence: CASRGILQGRSGNTIYF.

The V call is TRBV5-4, the J call TRBJ2-7, with a weak D call TRBD1 (7 bases). V shed 4 bases and J shed 4 bases, with 15 bases lying between them. CDR3 length equals 14 residues. CDR1 SGHNT and CDR2 YYREEE come from the germline V gene (reference sequence). CDR3 in DNA: TGTGCCAGCAGCGGAGGGGGCAGAGTGTACGAGCAGTACTTC. This encodes CASSGGGRVYEQYF. The variable domain in full, with the rest retrieved from reference TRBV5-4 and TRBJ2-7, is ETGVTQSPTHLIKTRGQQVTLRCSSQSGHNTVSWYQQALGQGPQFIFQYYREEENGRGNFPPRFSGLQFPNYSSELNVNALELDDSALYLCASSGGGRVYEQYFGPGTRLTVT.